The sequence of this TCR beta chain was determined in a study of shared clonotypes between healthy human individuals. Study summary: Donor composition was a couple of women and three men, aged 18 to 49. General study results and limits: A generally larger estimated richness was seen in naive subsets than in memory subsets.

It was CD45RO-negative cells, positively selected for CCR7, that made up naive CD8 cells, with terminally differentiated effector memory CD45RA+ cells excluded. Adult donors, all healthy and HIV-negative, had no recent acute infections or vaccinations. Caucasian adults living in Nashville, Tennessee, provided all samples. Sequencing was performed with immunoSEQ multiplex PCR; in TCRdb, only in-frame clones are kept and a portion is missing. The sample carries roughly 770,000 clones, 90% to 97% recorded once. V was clipped by 1 base and J by 5 bases, with 18 bases between them. Germline V lookup: CDR1 LGHNA, CDR2 YSLEER. The CDR3 loop spans 17 amino acids. This clone was picked up one time. Its target is not known.

Sequenced: naive CD8+ T cells sorted from blood. The clonotype comes from a man under 40 in good health. V gene TRBV4-3 combines with J gene TRBJ2-1; possible D gene TRBD1, 6 bases. CDR3 coding DNA: TGCGCCAGCAGCCAAGTGGTTTGGACAGAAGATCACAATGAGCAGTTCTTC. Protein product: CASSQVVWTEDHNEQFF.